This T cell receptor (beta chain) is from a study of cytomegalovirus exposure and HLA in healthy donors. Study overall: The platform used for the 100 to 150 validation repertoires matched that of the approximately 670 first-cohort repertoires, a later analysis reported. Study-wide points: In vitro assays verified that a few CMV-associated chains recognized CMV antigens specifically.

Per the germline V gene, CDR1 is KGHSH and CDR2 is LQKENI. The CDR3 runs to 14 residues. Trimming cost V 3 bases and J 6 bases; bases outside gene matches: 3. To note about this clone: Its antigen is currently unknown.

Clones were sequenced by immunoSEQ multiplex PCR, and TCRdb holds only the in-frame ones, with some missing. This table has 120,000 to 150,000 clones, 86% appearing once. The receptor's source is a young man in good health and CMV-seronegative. The V call is TRBV18, the J call TRBJ2-1; 9 bases agree with TRBD1. What was sequenced was PBMCs. Written as DNA, the CDR3 is TGTGCCAGCTCACCGGGACAGGGAGGCAATGAGCAGTTCTTC. Translating it yields CASSPGQGGNEQFF.